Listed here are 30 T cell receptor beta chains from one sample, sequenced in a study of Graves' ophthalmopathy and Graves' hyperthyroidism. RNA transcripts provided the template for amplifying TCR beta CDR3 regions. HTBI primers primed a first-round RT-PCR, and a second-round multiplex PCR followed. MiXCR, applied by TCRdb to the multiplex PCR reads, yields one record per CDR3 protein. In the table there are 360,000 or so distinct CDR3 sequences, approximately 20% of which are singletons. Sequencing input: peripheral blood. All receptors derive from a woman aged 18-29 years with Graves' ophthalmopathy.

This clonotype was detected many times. The CDR3 is CASRALAGGTGEQYF. As DNA, the CDR3 is TGTGCCAGCAGGGCACTAGCGGGGGGGACCGGGGAGCAGTACTTC. The gene calls are TRBV6-1 and TRBJ2-7; 13 bases agree with TRBD2. Germline V gives CDR1 MNHNS, CDR2 SASEGT. V gave up 6 bases and J gave up 7 bases; unmatched junction bases: 9. CDR3 length equals 15 residues.

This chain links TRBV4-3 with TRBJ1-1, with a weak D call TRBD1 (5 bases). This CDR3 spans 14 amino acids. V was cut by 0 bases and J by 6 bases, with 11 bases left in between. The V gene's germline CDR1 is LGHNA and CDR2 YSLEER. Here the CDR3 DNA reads TGCGCCAGCAGCCAAGATGGACACGACGCTGAAGCTTTCTTT. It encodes CASSQDGHDAEAFF.

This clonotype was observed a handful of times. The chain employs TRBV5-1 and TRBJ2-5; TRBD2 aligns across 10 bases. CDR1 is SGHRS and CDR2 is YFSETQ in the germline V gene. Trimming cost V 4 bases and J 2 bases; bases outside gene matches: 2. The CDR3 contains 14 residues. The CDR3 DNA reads TGCGCCAGCAGCGGGACTAGCGCTCAAGAGACCCAGTACTTC. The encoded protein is CASSGTSAQETQYF.

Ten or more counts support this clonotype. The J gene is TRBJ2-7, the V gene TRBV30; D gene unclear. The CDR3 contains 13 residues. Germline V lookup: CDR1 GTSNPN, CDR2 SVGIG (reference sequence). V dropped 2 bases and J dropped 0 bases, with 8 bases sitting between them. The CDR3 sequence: CAWSLGDSYEQYF. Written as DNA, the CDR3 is TGTGCCTGGAGTTTAGGTGACTCCTACGAGCAGTACTTC. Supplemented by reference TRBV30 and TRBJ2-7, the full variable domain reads SQTIHQWPATLVQPVGSPLSLECTVEGTSNPNLYWYRQAAGRGLQLLFYSVGIGQISSEVPQNLSASRPQDRQFILSSKKLLLSDSGFYLCAWSLGDSYEQYFGPGTRLTVT.

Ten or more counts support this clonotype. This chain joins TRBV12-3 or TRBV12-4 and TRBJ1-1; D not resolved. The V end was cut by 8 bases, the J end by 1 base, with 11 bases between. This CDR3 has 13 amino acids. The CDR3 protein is CASSKAANTEAFF. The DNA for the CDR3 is TGTGCCAGCTCCAAGGCGGCGAACACTGAAGCTTTCTTT.

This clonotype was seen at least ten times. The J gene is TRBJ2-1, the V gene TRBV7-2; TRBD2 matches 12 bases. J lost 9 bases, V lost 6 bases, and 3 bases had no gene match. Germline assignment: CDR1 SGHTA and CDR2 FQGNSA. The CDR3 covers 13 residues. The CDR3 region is CASSWGLAGEQFF. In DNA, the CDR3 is TGTGCCAGCAGTTGGGGACTAGCGGGTGAGCAGTTCTTC.

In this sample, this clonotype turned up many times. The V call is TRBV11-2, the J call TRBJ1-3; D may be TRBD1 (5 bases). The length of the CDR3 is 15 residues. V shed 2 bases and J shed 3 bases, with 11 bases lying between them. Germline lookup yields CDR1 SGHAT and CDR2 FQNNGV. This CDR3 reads CASSLPGGDGNTIYF. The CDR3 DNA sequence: TGTGCCAGCAGCTTACCTGGAGGGGATGGAAACACCATATATTTT.

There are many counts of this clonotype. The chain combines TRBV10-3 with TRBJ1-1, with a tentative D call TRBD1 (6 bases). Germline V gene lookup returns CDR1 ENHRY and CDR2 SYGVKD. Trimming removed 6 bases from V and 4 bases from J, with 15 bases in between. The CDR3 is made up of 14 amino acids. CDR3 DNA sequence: TGTGCCATCAGAGGACGCGCAGGGGTCACTGAAGCTTTCTTT. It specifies CAIRGRAGVTEAFF.

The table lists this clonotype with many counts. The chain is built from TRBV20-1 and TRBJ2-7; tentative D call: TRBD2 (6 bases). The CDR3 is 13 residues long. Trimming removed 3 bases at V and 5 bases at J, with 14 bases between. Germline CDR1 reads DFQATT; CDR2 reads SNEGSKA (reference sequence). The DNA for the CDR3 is TGCAGTGCTAGCCCCCGGGGGTTCGACGAGCAGTACTTC. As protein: CSASPRGFDEQYF.

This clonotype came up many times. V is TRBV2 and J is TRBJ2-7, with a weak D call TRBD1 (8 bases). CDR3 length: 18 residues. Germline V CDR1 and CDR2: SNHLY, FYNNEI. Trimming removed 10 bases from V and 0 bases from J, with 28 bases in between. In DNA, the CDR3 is TGTGCCACCACAGGTCAGGGGGCCCGGGGAGGGAGCTCCTACGAGCAGTACTTC. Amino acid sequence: CATTGQGARGGSSYEQYF.

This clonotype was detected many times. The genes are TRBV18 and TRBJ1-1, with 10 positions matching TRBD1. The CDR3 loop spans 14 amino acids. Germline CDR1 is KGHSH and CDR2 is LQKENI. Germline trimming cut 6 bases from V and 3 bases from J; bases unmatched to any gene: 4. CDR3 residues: CASSADRGHTEAFF. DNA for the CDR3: TGTGCCAGCTCCGCAGACAGGGGGCACACTGAAGCTTTCTTT.

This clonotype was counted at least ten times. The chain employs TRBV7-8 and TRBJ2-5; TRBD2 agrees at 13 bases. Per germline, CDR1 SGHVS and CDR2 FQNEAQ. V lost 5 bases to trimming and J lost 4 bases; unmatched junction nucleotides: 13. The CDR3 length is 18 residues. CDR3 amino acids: CASSLRTSGSRLGETQYF. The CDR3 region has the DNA TGTGCCAGCAGCCTCCGGACTAGCGGGAGTCGGTTGGGAGAGACCCAGTACTTC.

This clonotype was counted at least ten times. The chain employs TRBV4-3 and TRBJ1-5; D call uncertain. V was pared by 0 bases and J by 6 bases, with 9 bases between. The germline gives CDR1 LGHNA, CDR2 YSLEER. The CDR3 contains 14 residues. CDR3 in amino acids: CASSQEIGIQPQHF. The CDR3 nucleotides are TGCGCCAGCAGCCAAGAGATCGGGATTCAGCCCCAGCATTTT.

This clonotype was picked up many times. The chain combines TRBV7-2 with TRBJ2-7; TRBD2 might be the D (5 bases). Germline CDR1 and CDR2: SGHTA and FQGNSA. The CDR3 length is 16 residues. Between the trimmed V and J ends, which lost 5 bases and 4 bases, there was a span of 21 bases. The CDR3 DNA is TGTGCCAGCAGCGCCCCAACTAGACCACGAGGATACGAGCAGTACTTC. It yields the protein CASSAPTRPRGYEQYF.

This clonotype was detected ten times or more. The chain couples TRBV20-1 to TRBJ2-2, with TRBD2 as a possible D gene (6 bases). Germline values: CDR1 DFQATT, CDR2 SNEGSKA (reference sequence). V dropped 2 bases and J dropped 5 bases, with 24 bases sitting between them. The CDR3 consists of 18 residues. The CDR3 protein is CSARPLRREPGRTGELFF. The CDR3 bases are TGCAGTGCTAGACCTCTGAGGAGGGAACCGGGGAGGACCGGGGAGCTGTTTTTT.

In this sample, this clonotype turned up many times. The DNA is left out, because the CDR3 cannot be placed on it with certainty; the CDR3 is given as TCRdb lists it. CDR3 residues: CASSFGPGNGYTF. The chain recombines TRBV28 with TRBJ1-2; TRBD1, the D gene given by the table, was not confirmed from the DNA. In germline, CDR1 is MDHEN, CDR2 SYDVKM. The CDR3 spans 13 residues, counting both ends.

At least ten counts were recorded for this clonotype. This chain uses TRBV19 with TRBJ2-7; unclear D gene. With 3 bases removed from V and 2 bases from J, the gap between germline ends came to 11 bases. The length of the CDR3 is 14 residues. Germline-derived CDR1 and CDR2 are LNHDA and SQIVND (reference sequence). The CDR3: CASSIGGRTYEQYF. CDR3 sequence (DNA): TGTGCCAGTAGTATCGGCGGCAGAACCTACGAGCAGTACTTC.

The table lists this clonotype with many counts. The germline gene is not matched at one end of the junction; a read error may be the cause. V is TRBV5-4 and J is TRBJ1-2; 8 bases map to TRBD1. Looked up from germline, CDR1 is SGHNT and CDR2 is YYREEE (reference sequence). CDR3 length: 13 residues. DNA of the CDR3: TGTGCCAGCAGCCTGGACAGGGTCGCACAATTTTACTTC. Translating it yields CASSLDRVAQFYF.

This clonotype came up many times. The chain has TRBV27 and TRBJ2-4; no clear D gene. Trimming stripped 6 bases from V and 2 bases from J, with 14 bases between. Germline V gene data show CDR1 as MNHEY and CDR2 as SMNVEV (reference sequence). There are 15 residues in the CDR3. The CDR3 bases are TGTGCCAGCAGACCTCCAAACAAATCCAAAAACATTCAGTACTTC. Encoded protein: CASRPPNKSKNIQYF.

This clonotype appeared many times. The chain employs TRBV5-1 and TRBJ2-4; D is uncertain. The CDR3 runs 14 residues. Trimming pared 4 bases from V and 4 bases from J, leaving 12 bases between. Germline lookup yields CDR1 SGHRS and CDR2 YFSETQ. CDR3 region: CASSLVDNKNIQYF. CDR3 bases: TGCGCCAGCAGCCTCGTCGATAATAAAAACATTCAGTACTTC.

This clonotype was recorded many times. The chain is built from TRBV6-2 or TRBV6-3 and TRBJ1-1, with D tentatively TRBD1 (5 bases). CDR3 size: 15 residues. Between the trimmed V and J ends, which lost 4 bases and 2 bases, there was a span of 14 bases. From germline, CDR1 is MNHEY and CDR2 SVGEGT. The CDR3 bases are TGTGCCAGCAGTTCTCGAGAAACAGGAAACACTGAAGCTTTCTTT. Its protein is CASSSRETGNTEAFF.

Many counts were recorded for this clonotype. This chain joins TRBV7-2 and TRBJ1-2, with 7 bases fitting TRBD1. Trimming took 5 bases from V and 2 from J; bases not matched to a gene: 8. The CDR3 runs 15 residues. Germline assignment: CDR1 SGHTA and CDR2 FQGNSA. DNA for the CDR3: TGTGCCAGCAGCCTAAGTATGGACAGGAACTATGGCTACACCTTC. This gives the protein CASSLSMDRNYGYTF. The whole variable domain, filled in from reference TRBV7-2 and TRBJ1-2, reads GAGVSQSPSNKVTEKGKDVELRCDPISGHTALYWYRQSLGQGLEFLIYFQGNSAPDKSGLPSDRFSAERTGGSVSTLTIQRTQQEDSAVYLCASSLSMDRNYGYTFGSGTRLTVV.

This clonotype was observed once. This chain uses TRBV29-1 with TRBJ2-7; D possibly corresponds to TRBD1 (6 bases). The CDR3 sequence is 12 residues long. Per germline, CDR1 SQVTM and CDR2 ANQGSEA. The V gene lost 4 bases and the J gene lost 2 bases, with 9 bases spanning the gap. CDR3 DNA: TGCAGCGTTGTCGGACAGACCTACGAGCAGTACTTC. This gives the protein CSVVGQTYEQYF.

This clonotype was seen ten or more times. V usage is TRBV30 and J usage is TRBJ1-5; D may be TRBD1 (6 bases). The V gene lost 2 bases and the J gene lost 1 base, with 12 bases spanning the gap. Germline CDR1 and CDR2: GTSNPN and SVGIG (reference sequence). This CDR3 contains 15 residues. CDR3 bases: TGTGCCTGGAGTATGGGGGCGAGGAGCAATCAGCCCCAGCATTTT. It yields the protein CAWSMGARSNQPQHF. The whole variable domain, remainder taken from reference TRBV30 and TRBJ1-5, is SQTIHQWPATLVQPVGSPLSLECTVEGTSNPNLYWYRQAAGRGLQLLFYSVGIGQISSEVPQNLSASRPQDRQFILSSKKLLLSDSGFYLCAWSMGARSNQPQHFGDGTRLSIL.

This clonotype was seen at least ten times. As DNA, the CDR3 is TGCAGTGCTCCCAGACCCAAGGGGGCGATTAACTATGGCTACACCTTC. The encoded protein is CSAPRPKGAINYGYTF. The chain couples TRBV20-1 to TRBJ1-2; 7 bases map to TRBD1. CDR1 is DFQATT and CDR2 is SNEGSKA in the germline V gene (reference sequence). V lost 5 bases to trimming and J lost 1 base; unmatched junction nucleotides: 13. The CDR3 covers 16 residues.

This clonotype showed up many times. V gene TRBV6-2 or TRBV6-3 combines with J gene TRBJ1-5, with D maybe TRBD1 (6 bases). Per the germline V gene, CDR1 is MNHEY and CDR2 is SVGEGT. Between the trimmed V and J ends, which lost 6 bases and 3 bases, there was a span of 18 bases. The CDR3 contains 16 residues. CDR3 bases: TGTGCCAGCAGGCCAAGGGAAGGGGACAACAATCAGCCCCAGCATTTT. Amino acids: CASRPREGDNNQPQHF.

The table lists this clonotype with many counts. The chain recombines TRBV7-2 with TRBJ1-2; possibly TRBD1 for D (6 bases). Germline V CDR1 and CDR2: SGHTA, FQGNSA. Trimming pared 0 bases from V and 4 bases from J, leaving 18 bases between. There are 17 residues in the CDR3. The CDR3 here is CASSLAGTQRGPYGYTF. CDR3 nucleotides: TGTGCCAGCAGCTTAGCGGGGACACAGCGGGGTCCCTATGGCTACACCTTC.

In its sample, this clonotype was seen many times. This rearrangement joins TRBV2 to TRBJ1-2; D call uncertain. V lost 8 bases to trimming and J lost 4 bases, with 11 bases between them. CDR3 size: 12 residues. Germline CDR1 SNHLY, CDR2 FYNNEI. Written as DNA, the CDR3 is TGTGCCAGCTATGAGTGGGGCTATGGCTACACCTTC. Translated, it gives CASYEWGYGYTF.

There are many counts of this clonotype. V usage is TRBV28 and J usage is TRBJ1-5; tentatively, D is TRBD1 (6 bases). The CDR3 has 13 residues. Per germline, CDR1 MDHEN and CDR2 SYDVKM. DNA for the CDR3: TGTTCCACCGAGACCCAGGGGAATCAGCCCCAGCATTTT. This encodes CSTETQGNQPQHF.

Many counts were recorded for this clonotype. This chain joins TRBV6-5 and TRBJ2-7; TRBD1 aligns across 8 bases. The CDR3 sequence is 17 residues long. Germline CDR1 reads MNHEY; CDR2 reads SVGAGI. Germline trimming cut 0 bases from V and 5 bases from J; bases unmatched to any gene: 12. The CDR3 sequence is CASSYSFTRTGHHEQYF. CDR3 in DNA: TGTGCCAGCAGTTACTCGTTTACGAGGACAGGGCACCACGAGCAGTACTTC.